The 15 T cell receptor beta chains given below trace back to one sample, sequenced in a study of shared clonotypes between healthy human individuals. Profiling relied on immunoSEQ multiplex PCR, and the TCRdb table lists in-frame clones only, not all of them. The sample lists about 2.3 million clones; approximately 95% were seen once. The specimen was naive CD4+ T cells from PBMCs. Subset indicated: CD45RA+ positively selected. Every receptor here comes from a man aged 18 to 30 in good health. Some clones in this sample may be carry-over from other donors' samples.

This chain links TRBV21-1 with TRBJ2-3; no DNA check was done on the table's D call, TRBD1. TRBV21-1 represents a pseudogene. The CDR3 runs 14 residues. The DNA of the CDR3 is TGTGCCAGCAGGCGGACAGACAACACAGATACGCAGTATTTT. Encoded protein: CASRRTDNTDTQYF.

V and J are TRBV4-2 and TRBJ2-3; TRBD2 aligns across 8 bases. This CDR3 contains 16 residues. The V gene's germline CDR1 is LGHNA and CDR2 YNFKEQ. The J segment lost 4 bases and the V segment lost 2 bases, leaving 8 bases of the junction unmatched. The CDR3 is CASSQHLGLVPDTQYF. CDR3 sequence (DNA): TGTGCCAGCAGCCAACACCTGGGACTAGTTCCAGATACGCAGTATTTT.

The genes are TRBV27 and TRBJ2-3; no definite D call. CDR1 and CDR2 from the germline V gene are MNHEY and SMNVEV (reference sequence). V was cut by 5 bases and J by 0 bases, with 3 bases left in between. The CDR3 sequence is 12 residues long. CDR3 sequence (DNA): TGTGCCAGCAGTCACAGCACAGATACGCAGTATTTT. Translation: CASSHSTDTQYF.

This rearrangement joins TRBV6-6 to TRBJ2-4; 8 bases agree with TRBD1. The germline CDR1 and CDR2 sequences are MNHNY and SVGAGI (reference sequence). J lost 4 bases, V lost 6 bases, and 11 bases had no gene match. This CDR3 is 16 amino acids long. CDR3 in DNA: TGTGCCAGCAGACCATCCGGACAGGGACTGAAAAACATTCAGTACTTC. It translates to CASRPSGQGLKNIQYF.

This chain joins TRBV7-1 and TRBJ1-1; D might be TRBD1 (5 bases). TRBV7-1 is an ORF for which the function is uncertain. The CDR3 spans 15 residues. V was shortened by 4 bases and J by 2 bases, with 14 bases between the two germline ends. The CDR3 DNA sequence: TGTGCCAGCAGCTTAGCCCGGGACTACAACACTGAAGCTTTCTTT. Encoded protein: CASSLARDYNTEAFF.

The J gene is TRBJ2-3, the V gene TRBV28; weak D call: TRBD1 (5 bases). The CDR3 length is 14 residues. Germline V CDR1 and CDR2: MDHEN, SYDVKM. With 6 bases removed from V and 2 bases from J, the gap between germline ends came to 12 bases. CDR3 nucleotides: TGTGCCAGCAGCCCTGACAGAATCACAGATACGCAGTATTTT. Amino acid sequence: CASSPDRITDTQYF.

The chain employs TRBV14 and TRBJ2-7; possibly TRBD1 or TRBD2 for D (5 bases each). The V gene lost 5 bases and the J gene lost 7 bases, with 12 bases spanning the gap. The germline gives CDR1 SGHDN, CDR2 FVKESK. The CDR3 consists of 12 residues. CDR3 residues: CASSWDRVEQYF. Here the CDR3 DNA reads TGTGCCAGCAGCTGGGACCGGGTGGAGCAGTACTTC.

This clone was picked up one time. V is TRBV7-6 and J is TRBJ2-1, with D perhaps matching TRBD2 (6 bases). CDR3 length equals 16 residues. Trimming removed 1 base from V and 4 bases from J, with 14 bases in between. CDR1 and CDR2 from the germline V gene are SGHVS and FNYEAQ. Here the CDR3 reads CASSLEAGTTYNEQFF. In DNA form, the CDR3 reads TGTGCCAGCAGCTTAGAGGCGGGAACGACTTACAATGAGCAGTTCTTC.

In regard to this clone: Other nucleotide sequences from this sample produce the same CDR3. The chain combines TRBV27 with TRBJ1-5; D is undetermined. Per germline, CDR1 MNHEY and CDR2 SMNVEV (reference sequence). The germline V and J ends were trimmed by 4 bases and 0 bases, with 4 bases remaining between them. The CDR3 is made up of 13 amino acids. This chain's CDR3 is CASSSLSNQPQHF. DNA of the CDR3: TGTGCCAGCAGTTCCCTTAGCAATCAGCCCCAGCATTTT.

Comments on this clone: Other DNA sequences from this sample encode an identical CDR3 as well. The chain has TRBV29-1 and TRBJ2-1, with D perhaps TRBD2 (5 bases). Germline-derived CDR1 and CDR2 are SQVTM and ANQGSEA. The CDR3 runs to 14 residues. Between the trimmed V and J ends, which lost 2 bases and 1 base, there was a span of 9 bases. The CDR3 nucleotides read TGCAGCGTTGAACGGGATCGGTCCTACAATGAGCAGTTCTTC. Translating gives CSVERDRSYNEQFF.

The chain uses TRBV7-7 and TRBJ2-2; maybe TRBD1 (6 bases). Germline-derived CDR1 and CDR2 are SSHAT and FNYEAQ (reference sequence). Trimming removed 4 bases at V and 0 bases at J, with 12 bases between. The CDR3 length is 16 residues. Here the CDR3 reads CASSYRQAANTGELFF. CDR3 DNA sequence: TGTGCCAGCAGCTATAGACAGGCTGCGAACACCGGGGAGCTGTTTTTT. Full variable domain (remainder filled in from reference TRBV7-7 and TRBJ2-2): GAGVSQSPRYKVTKRGQDVTLRCDPISSHATLYWYQQALGQGPEFLTYFNYEAQPDKSGLPSDRFSAERPEGSISTLTIQRTEQRDSAMYRCASSYRQAANTGELFFGEGSRLTVL.

The V call is TRBV2, the J call TRBJ2-5, with 12 bases fitting TRBD2. V dropped 4 bases and J dropped 4; count of bases not matched to a gene: 7. The CDR3 runs to 16 residues. Germline V gives CDR1 SNHLY, CDR2 FYNNEI. DNA of the CDR3: TGTGCCAGCAGTGCCCTACGACTAGCGGGAGTAGAGACCCAGTACTTC. This sequence encodes CASSALRLAGVETQYF.

This rearrangement joins TRBV28 to TRBJ2-7; 10 bases map to TRBD1. The V gene end was trimmed by 4 bases and the J gene end by 3 bases; junction bases not matched to a gene: 6. The CDR3 spans 15 residues. Germline loops: CDR1 MDHEN, CDR2 SYDVKM. The CDR3 is CASSSKGTGDYEQYF. The CDR3 DNA reads as TGTGCCAGCAGTTCAAAGGGGACAGGGGACTACGAGCAGTACTTC.

CDR3 sequence reads: CASSLTGSAKNIQYF. The CDR3 DNA follows: TGTGCCAGCAGCTTGACAGGGTCGGCCAAAAACATTCAGTACTTC. The chain couples TRBV5-6 to TRBJ2-4; possible D gene TRBD1, 6 bases. V was shortened by 1 base and J by 1 base, with 9 bases between the two germline ends. The CDR3 is 15 amino acids. CDR1 SGHDT and CDR2 YYEEEE come from the germline V gene.

This clone was counted a single time. The chain recombines TRBV5-1 with TRBJ2-1, with TRBD2 matching 8 bases. V shed 4 bases, J shed 0 bases, and the junction held 6 bases outside the gene matches. This CDR3 spans 16 amino acids. Per germline, CDR1 SGHRS and CDR2 YFSETQ. The CDR3 DNA follows: TGCGCCAGCAGCCCCCATAGCGGGGTCTCCTACAATGAGCAGTTCTTC. Protein product: CASSPHSGVSYNEQFF.